This entry lists 5 T cell receptor beta chains sequenced from one sample in a study of persistence of HIV-infected CD4 T cells. These receptors have no identified antigens. Cells were stimulated with overlapping HIV-1 Gag 15-mer peptides. Memory cells lacking CD40L and CD69 with high CD45RO were sorted. Sequencing used immunoSEQ version 4 in survey mode. Method: immunoSEQ multiplex PCR; TCRdb's copy keeps in-frame clones and lacks some. The sample has about 36,000 clones, over 75% seen once. Sequences were derived from cultured CD4+ T cells from PBMCs, sampled from a patient who received antiretroviral therapy. These receptors came from an adult with HIV. The donor label of this sample is uncertain.

This chain joins TRBV3-1 (or the pseudogene TRBV3-2) and TRBJ1-6; D is unclear. This CDR3 contains 13 residues. Germline CDR1 and CDR2: LGHDT and YNNKEL (reference sequence). Trimming took 1 base from V and 4 from J, leaving 2 bases between them. CDR3 nucleotides: TGTGCCAGCAGCCAAGCTTATAATTCACCCCTCCACTTT. Translating gives CASSQAYNSPLHF.

The chain couples TRBV15 to TRBJ2-3, with D perhaps TRBD1 or TRBD2 (5 bases each). The CDR3 is made up of 15 amino acids. The germline V and J ends were trimmed by 1 base and 5 bases, with 13 bases remaining between them. CDR1 LNHNV and CDR2 YYDKDF come from the germline V gene (reference sequence). The CDR3 coding sequence is TGTGCCACCAGCAGAGGGGAGTTGCAGGGAGATACGCAGTATTTT. As protein: CATSRGELQGDTQYF.

CDR3 amino acids: CASSPSDRAHNEQFF. The CDR3 bases are TGTGCCAGCAGCCCGTCAGACAGGGCCCATAATGAGCAGTTCTTC. The rearrangement joins TRBV7-2 to TRBJ2-1; 7 bases map to TRBD1. This CDR3 has 15 amino acids. Germline CDR1 is SGHTA and CDR2 is FQGNSA. Trimming at V came to 5 bases and at J to 7 bases, leaving 11 bases not matched to a gene.

V is TRBV18 and J is TRBJ2-2; D gene ambiguous. Germline CDR1 reads KGHSH; CDR2 reads LQKENI. CDR3 size: 12 residues. Trimming stripped 4 bases from V and 7 bases from J, with 7 bases between. The CDR3 region is CASSRQSGELFF. In DNA, the CDR3 is TGTGCCAGCTCACGCCAGAGCGGGGAGCTGTTTTTT.

This rearrangement joins TRBV5-6 to TRBJ1-2; tentatively, D is TRBD1 (6 bases). The CDR3 sequence is 16 residues long. V was shortened by 0 bases and J by 1 base, with 13 bases between the two germline ends. Germline V lookup: CDR1 SGHDT, CDR2 YYEEEE. As DNA, the CDR3 is TGTGCCAGCAGCTTGGGCCGGGGGCGCGTTAACTATGGCTACACCTTC. It yields the protein CASSLGRGRVNYGYTF.